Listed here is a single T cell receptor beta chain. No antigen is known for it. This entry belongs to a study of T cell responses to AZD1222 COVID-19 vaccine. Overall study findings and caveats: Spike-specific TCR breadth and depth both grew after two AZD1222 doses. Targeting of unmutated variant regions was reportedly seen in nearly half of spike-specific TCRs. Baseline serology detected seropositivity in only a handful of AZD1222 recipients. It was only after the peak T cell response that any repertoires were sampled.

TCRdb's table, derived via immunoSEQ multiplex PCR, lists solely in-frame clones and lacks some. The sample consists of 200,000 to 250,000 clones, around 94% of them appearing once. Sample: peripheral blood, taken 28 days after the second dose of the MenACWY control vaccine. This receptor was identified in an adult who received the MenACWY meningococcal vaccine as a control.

The CDR3, as DNA: TGCGCCAGCAGCCAAGATCTAGGGGATCCCCGGGCGGCTTTCTTT. This translates into CASSQDLGDPRAAFF. J is TRBJ1-1 and V is TRBV4-1, with TRBD1 as a possible D gene (5 bases). V was trimmed by 0 bases and J by 11 bases, leaving 19 bases between them. The CDR3 extends over 15 amino acids. The V gene's germline CDR1 is MGHRA and CDR2 YSYEKL.